This record covers a single TCR beta chain. Its matching antigen is unknown. 13 Jbeta primers and 60 Vbeta primers were used for the PCR. Assay used: immunoSEQ multiplex PCR; TCRdb lists only in-frame clones, some missing. This sample has approximately 150,000 clones, with about 76% found just once. This sample is drawn from a study of cytomegalovirus exposure and HLA in healthy donors. Study results and caveats: Several top significant clusters appeared, in a later analysis, to be linked to common viral pathogens. The later analysis indicated that the majority of CMV-associated TCR beta chains appeared HLA-restricted. A missense DCLRE1C variant was associated with V- and J-gene trimming of TCR beta chains in a later analysis, and an independent cohort replicated the association. CMV serostatus alone was available as immune exposure information.

CDR1 and CDR2 from the germline V gene are SNHLY and FYNNEI. With 11 bases removed from V and 1 base from J, the gap between germline ends came to 17 bases. The CDR3 sequence is 14 residues long. The sample was PBMCs. V and J are TRBV2 and TRBJ1-2; D is ambiguous. The receptor was isolated from a male donor in good health and CMV-seropositive. The CDR3 DNA reads as TGTGCCGGCTCTGTCGCCCCAATTAACTATGGCTACACCTTC. This encodes CAGSVAPINYGYTF.